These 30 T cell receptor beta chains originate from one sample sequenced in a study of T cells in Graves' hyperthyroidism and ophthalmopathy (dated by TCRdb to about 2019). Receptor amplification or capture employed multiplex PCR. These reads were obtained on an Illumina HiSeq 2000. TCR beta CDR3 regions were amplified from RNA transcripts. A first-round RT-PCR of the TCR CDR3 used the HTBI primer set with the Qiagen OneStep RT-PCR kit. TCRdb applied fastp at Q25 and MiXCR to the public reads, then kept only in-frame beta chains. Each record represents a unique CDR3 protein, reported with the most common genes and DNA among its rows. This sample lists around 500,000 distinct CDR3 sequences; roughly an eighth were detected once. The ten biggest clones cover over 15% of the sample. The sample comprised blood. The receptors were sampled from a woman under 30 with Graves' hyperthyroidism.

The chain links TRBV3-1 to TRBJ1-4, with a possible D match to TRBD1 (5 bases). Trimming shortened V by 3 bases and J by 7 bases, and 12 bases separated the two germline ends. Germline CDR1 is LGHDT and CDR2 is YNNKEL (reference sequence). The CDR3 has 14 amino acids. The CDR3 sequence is CASSHLERGEKLFF. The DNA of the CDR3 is TGTGCCAGCAGCCATCTCGAAAGGGGTGAAAAACTGTTTTTT.

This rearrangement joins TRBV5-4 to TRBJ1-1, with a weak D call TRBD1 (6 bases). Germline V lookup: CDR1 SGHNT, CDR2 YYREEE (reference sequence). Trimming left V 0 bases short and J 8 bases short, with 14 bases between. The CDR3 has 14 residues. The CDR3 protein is CASSLARVTGEAFF. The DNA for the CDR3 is TGTGCCAGCAGCTTGGCCAGGGTAACAGGGGAAGCTTTCTTT. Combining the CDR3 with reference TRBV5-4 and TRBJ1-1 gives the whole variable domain ETGVTQSPTHLIKTRGQQVTLRCSSQSGHNTVSWYQQALGQGPQFIFQYYREEENGRGNFPPRFSGLQFPNYSSELNVNALELDDSALYLCASSLARVTGEAFFGQGTRLTVV.

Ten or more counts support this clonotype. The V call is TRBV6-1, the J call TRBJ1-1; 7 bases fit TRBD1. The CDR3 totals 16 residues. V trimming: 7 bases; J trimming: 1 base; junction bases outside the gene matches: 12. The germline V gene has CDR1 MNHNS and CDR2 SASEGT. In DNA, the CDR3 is TGTGCCAGCACAACCCGCCGACAGGGAAGGAACACTGAAGCTTTCTTT. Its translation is CASTTRRQGRNTEAFF.

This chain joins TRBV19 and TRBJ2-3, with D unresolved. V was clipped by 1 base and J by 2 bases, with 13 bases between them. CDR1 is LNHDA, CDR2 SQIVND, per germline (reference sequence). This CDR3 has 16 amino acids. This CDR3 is CASSIAATGFTDTQYF. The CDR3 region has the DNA TGTGCCAGTAGTATAGCAGCGACTGGATTCACAGATACGCAGTATTTT. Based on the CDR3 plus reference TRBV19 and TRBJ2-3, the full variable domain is DGGITQSPKYLFRKEGQNVTLSCEQNLNHDAMYWYRQDPGQGLRLIYYSQIVNDFQKGDIAEGYSVSREKKESFPLTVTSAQKNPTAFYLCASSIAATGFTDTQYFGPGTRLTVL.

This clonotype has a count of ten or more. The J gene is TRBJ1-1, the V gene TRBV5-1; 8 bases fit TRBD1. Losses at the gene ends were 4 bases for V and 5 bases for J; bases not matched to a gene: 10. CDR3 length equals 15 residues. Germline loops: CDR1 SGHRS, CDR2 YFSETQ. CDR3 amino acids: CASSVSGGLGTEAFF. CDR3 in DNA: TGCGCCAGCAGCGTATCAGGGGGCCTGGGGACTGAAGCTTTCTTT.

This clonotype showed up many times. DNA of the CDR3: TGTGCCATTAGCGGGAGCGGTCAGTACGAGCAGTACTTC. It codes for CAISGSGQYEQYF. V gene TRBV10-3 combines with J gene TRBJ2-7; TRBD2 matches 9 bases. V shed 9 bases, J shed 4 bases, and the junction held 7 bases outside the gene matches. The germline V gene encodes CDR1 ENHRY and CDR2 SYGVKD. The CDR3 spans 13 residues.

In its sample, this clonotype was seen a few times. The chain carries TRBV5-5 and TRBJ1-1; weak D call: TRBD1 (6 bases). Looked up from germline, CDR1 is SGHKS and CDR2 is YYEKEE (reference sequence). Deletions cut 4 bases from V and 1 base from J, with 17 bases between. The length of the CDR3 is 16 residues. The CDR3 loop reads CASSPWNWDKNTEAFF. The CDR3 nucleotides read TGTGCCAGCAGCCCATGGAACTGGGACAAGAACACTGAAGCTTTCTTT.

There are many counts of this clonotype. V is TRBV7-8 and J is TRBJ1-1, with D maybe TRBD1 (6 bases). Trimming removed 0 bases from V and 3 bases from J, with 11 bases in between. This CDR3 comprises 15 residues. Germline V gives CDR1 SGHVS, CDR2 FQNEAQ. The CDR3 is CASSLAGGRYTEAFF. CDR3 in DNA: TGTGCCAGCAGCTTAGCCGGGGGGCGATACACTGAAGCTTTCTTT. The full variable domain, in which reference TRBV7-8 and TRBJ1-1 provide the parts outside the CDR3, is GAGVSQSPRYKVAKRGQDVALRCDPISGHVSLFWYQQALGQGPEFLTYFQNEAQLDKSGLPSDRFFAERPEGSVSTLKIQRTQQEDSAVYLCASSLAGGRYTEAFFGQGTRLTVV.

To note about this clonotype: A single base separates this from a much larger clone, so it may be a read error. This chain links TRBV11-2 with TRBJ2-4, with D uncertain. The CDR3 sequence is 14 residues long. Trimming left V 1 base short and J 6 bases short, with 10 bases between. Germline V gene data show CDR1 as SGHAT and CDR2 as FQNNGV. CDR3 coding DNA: TGTGCCAGCAGCTTAGTGCTAGTCGTAAACATTCAGTACTTC. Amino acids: CASSLVLVVNIQYF.

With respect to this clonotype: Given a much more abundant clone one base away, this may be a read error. CDR3 in amino acids: CASSFHRRLETEAFF. In DNA form, the CDR3 reads TGTGCCAGCAGTTTCCATCGGCGCCTGGAGACTGAAGCTTTCTTT. J is TRBJ1-1 and V is TRBV12-3 or TRBV12-4, with D unresolved. Trimming took off 3 bases at V and 5 bases at J, with 16 bases between the two ends. CDR3 length equals 15 residues.

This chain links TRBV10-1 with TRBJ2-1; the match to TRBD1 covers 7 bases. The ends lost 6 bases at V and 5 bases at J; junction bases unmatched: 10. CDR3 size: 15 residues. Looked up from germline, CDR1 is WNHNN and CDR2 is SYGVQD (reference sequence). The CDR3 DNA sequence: TGCGCCAGCAGCACCTCCTTGACAGGGAACAATGAGCAGTTCTTC. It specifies CASSTSLTGNNEQFF.

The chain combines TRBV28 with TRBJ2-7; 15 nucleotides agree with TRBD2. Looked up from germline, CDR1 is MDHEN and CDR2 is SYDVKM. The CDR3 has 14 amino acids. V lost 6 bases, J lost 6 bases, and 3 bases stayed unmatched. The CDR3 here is CASRGTSGRPEQYF. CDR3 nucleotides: TGTGCCAGCAGGGGGACTAGCGGGAGGCCCGAGCAGTACTTC. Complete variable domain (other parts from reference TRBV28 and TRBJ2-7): DVKVTQSSRYLVKRTGEKVFLECVQDMDHENMFWYRQDPGLGLRLIYFSYDVKMKEKGDIPEGYSVSREKKERFSLILESASTNQTSMYLCASRGTSGRPEQYFGPGTRLTVT.

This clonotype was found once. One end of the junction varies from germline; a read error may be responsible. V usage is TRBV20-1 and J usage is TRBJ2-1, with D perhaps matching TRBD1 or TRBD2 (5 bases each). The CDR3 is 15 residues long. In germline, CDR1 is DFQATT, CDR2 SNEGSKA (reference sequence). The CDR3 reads CSATSENGAYNEQCF. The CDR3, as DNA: TGCAGTGCTACCTCAGAGAACGGGGCCTACAATGAGCAGTGCTTC.

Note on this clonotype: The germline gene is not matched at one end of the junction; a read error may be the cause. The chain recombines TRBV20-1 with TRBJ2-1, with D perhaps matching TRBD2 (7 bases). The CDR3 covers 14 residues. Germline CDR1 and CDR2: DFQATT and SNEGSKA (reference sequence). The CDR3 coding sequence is TGCAGTGCTAAGGGGGGGACTACACACAATGAGCAGTCCTTC. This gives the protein CSAKGGTTHNEQSF.

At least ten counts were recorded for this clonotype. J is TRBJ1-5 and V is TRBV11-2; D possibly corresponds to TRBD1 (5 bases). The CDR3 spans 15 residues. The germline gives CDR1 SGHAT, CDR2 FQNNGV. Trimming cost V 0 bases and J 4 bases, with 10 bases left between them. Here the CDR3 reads CASSLDPGLNQPQHF. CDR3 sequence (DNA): TGTGCCAGCAGCTTAGATCCAGGGCTAAATCAGCCCCAGCATTTT. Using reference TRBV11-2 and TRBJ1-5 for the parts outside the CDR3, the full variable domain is EAGVAQSPRYKIIEKRQSVAFWCNPISGHATLYWYQQILGQGPKLLIQFQNNGVVDDSQLPKDRFSAERLKGVDSTLKIQPAKLEDSAVYLCASSLDPGLNQPQHFGDGTRLSIL.

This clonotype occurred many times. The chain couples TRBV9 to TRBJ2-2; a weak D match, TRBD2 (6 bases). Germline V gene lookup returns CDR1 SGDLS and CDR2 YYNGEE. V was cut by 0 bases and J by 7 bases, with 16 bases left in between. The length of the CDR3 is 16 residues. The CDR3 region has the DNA TGTGCCAGCAGCGTAGTGGGGGGAGACGGCGGCGGGGAGCTGTTTTTT. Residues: CASSVVGGDGGGELFF.

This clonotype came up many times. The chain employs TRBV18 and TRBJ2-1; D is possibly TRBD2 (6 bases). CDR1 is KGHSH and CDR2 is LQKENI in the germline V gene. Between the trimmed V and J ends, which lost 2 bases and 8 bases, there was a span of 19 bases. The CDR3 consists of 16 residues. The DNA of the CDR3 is TGTGCCAGCTCACCAAAGGCGGGAACAAGTGACTATGAGCAGTTCTTC. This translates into CASSPKAGTSDYEQFF.

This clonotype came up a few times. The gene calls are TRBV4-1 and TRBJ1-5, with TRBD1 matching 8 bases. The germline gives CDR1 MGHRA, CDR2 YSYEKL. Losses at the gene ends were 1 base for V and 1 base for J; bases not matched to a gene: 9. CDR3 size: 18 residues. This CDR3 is CASSQGRDRFDSNQPQHF. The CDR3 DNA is TGCGCCAGCAGCCAAGGCCGGGACAGGTTCGACAGCAATCAGCCCCAGCATTTT.

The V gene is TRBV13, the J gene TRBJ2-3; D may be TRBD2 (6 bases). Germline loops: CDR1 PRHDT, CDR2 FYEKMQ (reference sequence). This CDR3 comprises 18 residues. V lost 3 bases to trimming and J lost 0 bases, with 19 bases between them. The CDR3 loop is CASSLRLGSDPSTDTQYF. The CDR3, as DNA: TGTGCCAGCAGCTTGCGTCTCGGGAGTGACCCTAGCACAGATACGCAGTATTTT.

CDR3 sequence reads: CASRRGGNEQFF. The CDR3, as DNA: TGCGCCAGCAGGAGAGGGGGGAATGAGCAGTTCTTC. The rearrangement uses TRBV5-1 and TRBJ2-1, with D tentatively TRBD1 or TRBD2 (6 bases each). The CDR3 loop spans 12 amino acids. The V gene's germline CDR1 is SGHRS and CDR2 YFSETQ. Trimming removed 5 bases at V and 7 bases at J, with 10 bases between.

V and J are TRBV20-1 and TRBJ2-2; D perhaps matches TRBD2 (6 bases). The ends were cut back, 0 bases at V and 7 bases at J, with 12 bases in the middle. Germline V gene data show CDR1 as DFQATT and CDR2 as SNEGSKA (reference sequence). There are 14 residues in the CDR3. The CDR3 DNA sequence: TGCAGTGCTAGAGATCTCGCGGGGTACGGGGAGCTGTTTTTT. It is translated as CSARDLAGYGELFF.

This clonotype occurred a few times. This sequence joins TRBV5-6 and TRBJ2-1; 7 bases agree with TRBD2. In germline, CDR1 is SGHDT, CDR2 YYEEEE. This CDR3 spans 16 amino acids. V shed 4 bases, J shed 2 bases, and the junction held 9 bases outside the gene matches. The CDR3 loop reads CASSPGTGGTYNEQFF. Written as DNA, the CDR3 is TGTGCCAGCAGCCCGGGGACGGGGGGAACCTACAATGAGCAGTTCTTC.

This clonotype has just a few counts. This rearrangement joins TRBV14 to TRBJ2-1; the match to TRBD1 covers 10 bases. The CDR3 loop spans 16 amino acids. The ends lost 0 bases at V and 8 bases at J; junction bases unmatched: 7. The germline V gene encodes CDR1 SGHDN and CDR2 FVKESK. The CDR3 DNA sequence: TGTGCCAGCAGCCAAGATCTGGGACAGGGGTCGGATGAGCAGTTCTTC. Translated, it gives CASSQDLGQGSDEQFF.

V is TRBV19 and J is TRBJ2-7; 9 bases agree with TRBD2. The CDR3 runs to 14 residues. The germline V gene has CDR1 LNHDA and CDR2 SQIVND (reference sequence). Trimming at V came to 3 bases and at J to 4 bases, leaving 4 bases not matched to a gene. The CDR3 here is CASSISGSGYEQYF. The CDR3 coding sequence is TGTGCCAGTAGTATTAGCGGGAGTGGTTACGAGCAGTACTTC.

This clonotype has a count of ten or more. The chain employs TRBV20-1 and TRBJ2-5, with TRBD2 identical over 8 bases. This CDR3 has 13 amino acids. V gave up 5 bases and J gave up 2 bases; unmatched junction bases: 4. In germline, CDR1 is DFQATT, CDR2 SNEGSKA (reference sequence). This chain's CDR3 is CSALGTRQETQYF. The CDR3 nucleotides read TGCAGTGCTCTCGGGACTAGACAAGAGACCCAGTACTTC.

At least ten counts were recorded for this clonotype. The chain's CDR3 is CASRTGQLNEKLFF. The CDR3 coding sequence is TGTGCCAGCAGGACGGGACAGCTTAATGAAAAACTGTTTTTT. The V gene is TRBV12-3 or TRBV12-4, the J gene TRBJ1-4, with TRBD1 matching over 7 bases. After removal of 6 bases from V and 4 bases from J, the junction contained 5 bases not matched to a gene. This CDR3 region has 14 residues.

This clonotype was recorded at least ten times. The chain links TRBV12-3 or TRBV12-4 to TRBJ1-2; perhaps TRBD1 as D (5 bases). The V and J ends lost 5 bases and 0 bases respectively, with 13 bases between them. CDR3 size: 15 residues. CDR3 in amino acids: CASSPPGGANYGYTF. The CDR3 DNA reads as TGTGCCAGCAGTCCCCCAGGAGGGGCTAACTATGGCTACACCTTC.

CDR3 loop: CASSESGGDYEQYF. Written as DNA, the CDR3 is TGCGCCAGCAGTGAAAGCGGCGGGGACTACGAGCAGTACTTC. The V and J genes are TRBV10-2 and TRBJ2-7, with D maybe TRBD2 (6 bases). In germline, CDR1 is WSHSY, CDR2 SAAADI. Trimming shortened V by 3 bases and J by 3 bases, and 12 bases separated the two germline ends. The CDR3 extends over 14 amino acids.

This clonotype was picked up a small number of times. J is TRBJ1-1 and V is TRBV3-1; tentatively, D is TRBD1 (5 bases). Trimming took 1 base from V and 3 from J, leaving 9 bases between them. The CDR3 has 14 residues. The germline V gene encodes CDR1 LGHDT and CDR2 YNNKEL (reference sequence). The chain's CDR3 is CASSQVSGDTEAFF. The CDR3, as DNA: TGTGCCAGCAGCCAAGTCTCGGGGGACACTGAAGCTTTCTTT.

CDR3 sequence (DNA): TGTGCCAGCAGCTTGGAGACTAGCGGGGAGTACGAGCAGTACGTC. Encoded protein: CASSLETSGEYEQYV. The gene calls are TRBV7-9 and TRBJ2-7; TRBD2 matches at 11 bases. Trimming at V came to 3 bases and at J to 4 bases, leaving 5 bases not matched to a gene. This CDR3 contains 15 residues. The germline gives CDR1 SEHNR, CDR2 FQNEAQ (reference sequence).